These 6 T cell receptor beta chains were sequenced from one sample in a study of cytomegalovirus exposure and HLA in healthy donors. In the PCR, 60 Vbeta and 13 Jbeta primers were used. Some clones are missing from TCRdb's copy, which holds only in-frame ones; the method was immunoSEQ multiplex PCR. The sample consists of 150,000 to 200,000 clones, over 65% of them appearing once. The sample was PBMCs. All receptors derive from a man aged 40-49 years in good health and CMV-seropositive.

The chain joins TRBV7-2 to TRBJ2-4, with D hard to call. Trimming removed 5 bases at V and 0 bases at J, with 14 bases between. The CDR3 is 16 residues long. Germline values: CDR1 SGHTA, CDR2 FQGNSA. This CDR3 reads CASSEANNPAKNIQYF. For the CDR3, the DNA is TGTGCCAGCAGCGAGGCCAATAATCCAGCCAAAAACATTCAGTACTTC. The complete variable domain, with remaining parts taken from reference TRBV7-2 and TRBJ2-4, reads GAGVSQSPSNKVTEKGKDVELRCDPISGHTALYWYRQSLGQGLEFLIYFQGNSAPDKSGLPSDRFSAERTGGSVSTLTIQRTQQEDSAVYLCASSEANNPAKNIQYFGAGTRLSVL.

This clone was seen once. The chain uses TRBV6-1 and TRBJ1-5; 10 nucleotides agree with TRBD1. CDR1 MNHNS and CDR2 SASEGT come from the germline V gene. This CDR3 spans 19 amino acids. With V trimmed by 1 base and J by 0 bases, 9 bases remained unmatched. CDR3 sequence reads: CASSEDRQGAFFSNQPQHF. Written as DNA, the CDR3 is TGTGCCAGCAGTGAAGACCGACAGGGGGCGTTTTTTAGCAATCAGCCCCAGCATTTT.

The CDR3 spells CSVRTGVYEQYF. In DNA, the CDR3 is TGCAGCGTACGGACAGGGGTTTACGAGCAGTACTTC. The gene calls are TRBV29-1 and TRBJ2-7; 9 nucleotides line up with TRBD1. The CDR3 is 12 amino acids. Germline V CDR1 and CDR2: SQVTM, ANQGSEA. J was trimmed by 4 bases and V by 6 bases; bases with no gene match: 4.

The table lists this clone with a few counts. The chain links TRBV5-1 to TRBJ2-3; the D gene is possibly TRBD2 (6 bases). Trimming took 3 bases from V and 5 from J, leaving 13 bases between them. Per germline, CDR1 SGHRS and CDR2 YFSETQ. This CDR3 region has 14 residues. DNA for the CDR3: TGCGCCAGCAGCTCGCAGACTAGTAGAGATACGCAGTATTTT. This translates into CASSSQTSRDTQYF. The full variable domain, with the rest looked up from reference TRBV5-1 and TRBJ2-3, is KAGVTQTPRYLIKTRGQQVTLSCSPISGHRSVSWYQQTPGQGLQFLFEYFSETQRNKGNFPGRFSGRQFSNSRSEMNVSTLELGDSALYLCASSSQTSRDTQYFGPGTRLTVL.

The genes are TRBV5-1 and TRBJ2-1; the match to TRBD2 covers 10 bases. The V gene's germline CDR1 is SGHRS and CDR2 YFSETQ. J lost 6 bases, V lost 0 bases, and 12 bases had no gene match. This CDR3 comprises 18 residues. The CDR3 DNA sequence: TGCGCCAGCAGCTTGGGGGCCCTCGGACTAGCGGTATCCAATGAGCAGTTCTTC. Translated, it gives CASSLGALGLAVSNEQFF.

The V gene is TRBV10-2, the J gene TRBJ2-2; a possible D gene is TRBD1 (5 bases). CDR1 and CDR2 from the germline V gene are WSHSY and SAAADI. CDR3 length: 13 residues. V was trimmed by 5 bases and J by 7 bases, leaving 11 bases between them. The CDR3 coding sequence is TGCGCCAGCAGTCCTCAGGGTGGCGGGGAGCTGTTTTTT. Translation: CASSPQGGGELFF.